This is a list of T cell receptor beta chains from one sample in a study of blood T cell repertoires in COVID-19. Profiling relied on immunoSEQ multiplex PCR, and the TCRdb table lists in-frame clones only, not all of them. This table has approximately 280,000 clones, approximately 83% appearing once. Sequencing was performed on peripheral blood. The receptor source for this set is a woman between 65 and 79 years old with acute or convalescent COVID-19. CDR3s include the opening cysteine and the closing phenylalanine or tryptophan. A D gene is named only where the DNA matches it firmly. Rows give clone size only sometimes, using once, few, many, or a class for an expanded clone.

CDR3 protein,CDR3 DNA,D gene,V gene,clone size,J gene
CATRSMGQATFF,TGTGCCACCCGCAGCATGGGACAGGCGACTTTCTTT,TRBD1,TRBV15,NA,TRBJ1-1
CASSPWTDPSSGEQYF,TGTGCCAGCAGCCCTTGGACCGACCCTAGCAGTGGCGAGCAGTACTTC,NA,TRBV9,NA,TRBJ2-7
CASSESVSSYNSPLHF,TGTGCCAGCAGTGAATCAGTCAGCTCCTATAATTCACCCCTCCACTTT,NA,TRBV6-1,few,TRBJ1-6
CASSLWTGNGYTF,TGTGCCAGCAGTCTGTGGACAGGGAATGGCTACACCTTC,TRBD1,TRBV12-3/TRBV12-4,NA,TRBJ1-2
CASSVGSGDGYTF,TGTGCCAGCAGCGTAGGGAGCGGGGATGGCTACACCTTC,NA,TRBV9,NA,TRBJ1-2
CASGPPRERGPDTQYF,TGTGCCAGCGGGCCCCCGCGGGAGCGGGGGCCAGATACGCAGTATTTT,TRBD2,TRBV6-6,NA,TRBJ2-3
CASSSGDEQFF,TGTGCCAGCAGTTCAGGGGATGAGCAGTTCTTC,NA,TRBV12-3/TRBV12-4,NA,TRBJ2-1
CASSTETGGHSNQPQHF,TGTGCCAGTAGTACCGAGACAGGGGGCCATAGCAATCAGCCCCAGCATTTT,TRBD1,TRBV19,NA,TRBJ1-5
CATSVGTPVGTQYF,TGTGCCACCAGTGTAGGGACTCCCGTGGGGACCCAGTACTTC,NA,TRBV24-1,NA,TRBJ2-5
CACQRGGSISGNTIYF,TGTGCCTGCCAGCGGGGGGGAAGTATCTCTGGAAACACCATATATTTT,NA,TRBV30,NA,TRBJ1-3
CASSLRDRGHYEQYF,TGTGCCAGCAGTCTCCGGGACAGGGGGCACTACGAGCAGTACTTC,TRBD1,TRBV6-5,NA,TRBJ2-7
CASSPRRTGAGNTIYF,TGTGCCAGCAGCCCACGACGGACAGGGGCTGGAAACACCATATATTTT,TRBD1,TRBV7-2,NA,TRBJ1-3
CASSEDGVGGHDEQFF,TGTGCCAGCAGTGAGGACGGTGTGGGGGGGCACGATGAGCAGTTCTTC,NA,TRBV6-4,NA,TRBJ2-1
CASSLGQLSYEQYF,TGTGCCAGCAGCTTAGGACAGCTGAGTTACGAGCAGTACTTC,NA,TRBV11-2,NA,TRBJ2-7
CASTMGQGSYEQYF,TGTGCCAGCACCATGGGACAGGGGTCCTACGAGCAGTACTTC,TRBD1,TRBV6-6,NA,TRBJ2-7
CASSMRNQPQHF,TGTGCCAGTAGTATGCGAAACCAGCCCCAGCATTTT,NA,TRBV19,NA,TRBJ1-5
CASRDSGTSSYTF,TGTGCCAGCAGGGATTCCGGGACAAGCAGCTACACCTTC,NA,TRBV2,few,TRBJ1-2
CASSLDQAGKVEQYF,TGTGCCAGCAGCTTGGATCAGGCAGGGAAGGTCGAGCAGTACTTC,NA,TRBV5-4,NA,TRBJ2-7
CASSPSLNEQFF,TGTGCCAGCAGTCCCTCCCTCAATGAGCAGTTCTTC,NA,TRBV25-1,NA,TRBJ2-1
CASSRQAGTQYF,TGTGCCAGCAGCCGACAGGCGGGCACGCAGTATTTT,NA,TRBV3-1/TRBV3-2,NA,TRBJ2-3
CAWKQGTQGYGYTF,TGTGCCTGGAAACAGGGGACCCAGGGCTATGGCTACACCTTC,TRBD1,TRBV30,NA,TRBJ1-2
CSACRDRGITYNEQFF,TGCAGCGCCTGTAGGGACAGGGGGATAACCTACAATGAGCAGTTCTTC,TRBD1,TRBV29-1,once,TRBJ2-1
CSVEVGVGYTF,TGCAGCGTTGAAGTGGGAGTTGGCTACACCTTC,NA,TRBV29-1,NA,TRBJ1-2
CASSSGGLGNTEAFF,TGTGCCAGCAGTTCTGGGGGCTTGGGGAACACTGAAGCTTTCTTT,NA,TRBV6-5,NA,TRBJ1-1
CASNRGGVETQYF,TGTGCCAGCAACCGCGGGGGGGTAGAGACCCAGTACTTC,TRBD2,TRBV3-1/TRBV3-2,once,TRBJ2-5
CASSGRTGTEKLFF,TGTGCCAGCAGCGGCCGGACAGGGACTGAAAAACTGTTTTTT,TRBD1,TRBV5-5,NA,TRBJ1-4
CSALLDFPDQPQHF,TGCAGCGCCCTTCTGGACTTTCCCGATCAGCCCCAGCATTTT,NA,TRBV29-1,NA,TRBJ1-5
CATSDSGSSFEKLFF,TGTGCCACCAGTGATTCGGGTTCATCGTTCGAAAAACTGTTTTTT,NA,TRBV24-1,NA,TRBJ1-4
CASSLREDDTEAFF,TGTGCCAGCAGCCTCAGGGAGGATGACACTGAAGCTTTCTTT,NA,TRBV3-1/TRBV3-2,few,TRBJ1-1
CASSQVAENQPQHF,TGTGCCAGCAGCCAAGTCGCGGAGAATCAGCCCCAGCATTTT,NA,TRBV4-2,NA,TRBJ1-5
CASSFPEMNTEAFF,TGTGCCAGCAGTTTCCCGGAGATGAACACTGAAGCTTTCTTT,NA,TRBV6-5,NA,TRBJ1-1
CASSSLYSPYEQYF,TGTGCCAGCAGTTCCTTATATTCCCCCTACGAGCAGTACTTC,NA,TRBV6-5,NA,TRBJ2-7
CASRESNQPQHF,TGTGCCAGCAGAGAGAGCAATCAGCCCCAGCATTTT,NA,TRBV6-6,NA,TRBJ1-5
CASSLVGRATYGYTF,TGTGCCAGCAGCTTGGTTGGCAGAGCGACCTATGGCTACACCTTC,NA,TRBV5-4,NA,TRBJ1-2
CASSLNGNEKLFF,TGTGCCAGCAGTTTAAATGGCAATGAAAAACTGTTTTTT,NA,TRBV12-3/TRBV12-4,NA,TRBJ1-4
CASSPYGTAVTEAFF,TGTGCCAGCAGTCCATACGGGACTGCCGTTACTGAAGCTTTCTTT,NA,TRBV5-8,NA,TRBJ1-1
CAISETPQYNSPLHF,TGTGCCATCAGTGAGACCCCACAGTATAATTCACCCCTCCACTTT,NA,TRBV10-3,NA,TRBJ1-6
CASSPRGQLNTEAFF,TGTGCCAGCAGTCCGAGGGGACAGCTGAACACTGAAGCTTTCTTT,TRBD1,TRBV27,NA,TRBJ1-1
CASSPWTGGNTGELFF,TGTGCCAGCTCACCTTGGACAGGGGGGAACACCGGGGAGCTGTTTTTT,TRBD1,TRBV18,once,TRBJ2-2
CASSSPSAADYGYTF,TGTGCCAGCAGTTCACCCTCGGCGGCCGACTATGGCTACACCTTC,NA,TRBV28,NA,TRBJ1-2
CASILSGGARTDTQYF,TGTGCCAGCATTCTCAGCGGGGGGGCTCGGACAGATACGCAGTATTTT,TRBD2,TRBV28,NA,TRBJ2-3
CASSIPRTLNYGYTF,TGTGCCAGCAGCATTCCGCGGACACTTAACTATGGCTACACCTTC,NA,TRBV7-2,NA,TRBJ1-2
CASSSGLDTQYF,TGTGCCAGCAGCTCGGGACTAGATACGCAGTATTTT,NA,TRBV27,NA,TRBJ2-3
CASSMPWTDLYGYTF,TGTGCCAGTAGTATGCCCTGGACAGACCTCTATGGCTACACCTTC,NA,TRBV19,NA,TRBJ1-2
CASSIQGSSYNSPLHF,TGTGCCAGTAGTATACAGGGGAGCTCCTATAATTCACCCCTCCACTTT,NA,TRBV19,NA,TRBJ1-6
CASSQDGIVNSPLHF,TGTGCCAGCAGCCAAGACGGGATAGTTAATTCACCCCTCCACTTT,NA,TRBV3-1/TRBV3-2,NA,TRBJ1-6